These 10 T cell receptor gamma chains were sequenced from one sample in a study of gamma delta lymphoproliferative disorders and STAT genes. Genomic DNA from isolated PBMCs served as the sequencing template. TCRdb reprocessed the multiplex PCR reads through CATT. The sample consists of about 1,500 gamma-chain clones, 9.9% of them appearing once. Source material: blood. These receptors all stem from a human donor in good health.

By share of the sample, this clone is medium-sized. The rearrangement links TRGV10 to TRGJP1. The J gene was not available in TCRdb and was assigned here by matching the DNA to germline segments. TRGV10 is an open reading frame, and its role is uncertain. Trimming removed 8 bases from V and 0 bases from J; junction bases left unmatched: 16. This CDR3 contains 18 residues. CDR3 protein: CAAWDSHLHNTTGWFKIF. In DNA, the CDR3 is TGTGCTGCGTGGGACTCACATCTCCATAATACCACTGGTTGGTTCAAGATATTT.

This clone is medium-sized (0.01 to 0.1%). CDR3 region: CATWDWDRNYYKKLF. The CDR3 DNA reads TGTGCCACCTGGGACTGGGACCGGAATTATTATAAGAAACTCTTT. This chain connects TRGV3 to TRGJ1 or TRGJ2. The J gene was missing in TCRdb and was found by matching the end of the DNA to germline. Germline V gene data show CDR1 as VTNTFY and CDR2 as YDVSTARD (reference sequence). V trimming: 3 bases; J trimming: 0 bases; junction bases outside the gene matches: 8. This CDR3 contains 15 residues.

A word on this clone: TCRdb's protein for this DNA is that of a much larger clone and differs from the translation at residue 3, likely a read error; the protein shown is the DNA translation. CDR3 in amino acids: CAAWDENYKKLF. The CDR3 region has the DNA TGTGCCGCCTGGGACGAGAATTATAAGAAACTCTTT. The gene calls are TRGV2 and TRGJ1 or TRGJ2. The J gene, not given by TCRdb, was assigned here from a germline match of the nucleotide sequence. Germline lookup yields CDR1 EGSNGY and CDR2 YDSYNSKV. This CDR3 has 12 residues.

This clone rates as medium-sized (0.01 to 0.1%). V and J are TRGV2 and TRGJ1 or TRGJ2. Since TCRdb gives no J gene, matching the DNA to germline was used here to assign it. Trimming removed 4 bases from V and 6 bases from J; junction bases left unmatched: 6. Per the germline V gene, CDR1 is EGSNGY and CDR2 is YDSYNSKV. CDR3 length: 12 residues. CDR3 in amino acids: CATWEVGYKKLF. The DNA for the CDR3 is TGTGCCACCTGGGAGGTGGGTTATAAGAAACTCTTT.

With respect to this clone: A far more abundant clone sits one base away, making this likely a read error. This same CDR3 is encoded by further DNA sequences in the sample. The V gene call is TRGV4, and the J gene call is absent. The CDR3 length is 14 residues. Germline loops: CDR1 EGSTGY, CDR2 YDSYTSSV. CDR3 residues: CATINRQTYYKKLF. In nucleotides, the CDR3 is TGTGCCACCATTAACCGACAAACTTATTATAAAAAACTCTTT.

This clone rates as medium-sized. The rearrangement uses TRGV8 and TRGJ1 or TRGJ2. No J segment appears in TCRdb, so it was assigned here by matching the sequence to germline. Germline trimming cut 3 bases from V and 4 bases from J; bases unmatched to any gene: 9. The CDR3 length is 14 residues. Germline V lookup: CDR1 VENAVY, CDR2 YDSYNSRV. CDR3 sequence reads: CATWDQGGYYKKLF. CDR3 DNA sequence: TGTGCCACCTGGGATCAAGGTGGCTATTATAAGAAACTCTTT.

Within the sample, this clone is medium-sized. The chain couples TRGV5 to TRGJ1 or TRGJ2. The J gene, absent from TCRdb, was called here by matching the DNA to germline. V lost 1 base, J lost 5 bases, and 8 bases stayed unmatched. CDR3 size: 14 residues. Looked up from germline, CDR1 is VINAFY and CDR2 is YDVSNSKD. CDR3 in DNA: TGTGCCACCTGGGACAGACGGGAAGATTATAAGAAACTCTTT. This encodes CATWDRREDYKKLF.

By share, this clone counts as medium-sized. This sequence joins TRGV2 and TRGJP2. Because TCRdb records no J gene, it was assigned here through a match of the DNA to germline. Trimming removed 1 base from V and 5 bases from J; junction bases left unmatched: 10. The germline V gene has CDR1 EGSNGY and CDR2 YDSYNSKV. The CDR3 runs 16 residues. CDR3 region: CATWDGLRRSDWIKTF. The CDR3 DNA sequence: TGTGCCACCTGGGACGGACTCAGGAGGAGTGATTGGATCAAGACGTTT.

Sample share makes this clone medium-sized (0.01 to 0.1%). The chain uses TRGV10 and TRGJ1 or TRGJ2. No J gene was available from TCRdb, and it was assigned here by a germline match of the DNA. TRGV10 is annotated as an ORF whose role is uncertain. The ends lost 8 bases at V and 12 bases at J; junction bases unmatched: 8. The CDR3 consists of 10 residues. The CDR3, as DNA: TGTGCTGCGTGGGGCCTAGGGAAACTCTTT. The encoded protein is CAAWGLGKLF.

Judged by abundance, this clone is medium-sized. This chain links TRGV3 with TRGJ1 or TRGJ2. Since TCRdb gives no J gene, matching the DNA to germline was used here to assign it. V lost 0 bases and J lost 10; bases outside the gene matches: 3. The CDR3 consists of 11 residues. Per the germline V gene, CDR1 is VTNTFY and CDR2 is YDVSTARD (reference sequence). CDR3 coding DNA: TGTGCCACCTGGGACAGGCAGAAGAAACTCTTT. This translates into CATWDRQKKLF.